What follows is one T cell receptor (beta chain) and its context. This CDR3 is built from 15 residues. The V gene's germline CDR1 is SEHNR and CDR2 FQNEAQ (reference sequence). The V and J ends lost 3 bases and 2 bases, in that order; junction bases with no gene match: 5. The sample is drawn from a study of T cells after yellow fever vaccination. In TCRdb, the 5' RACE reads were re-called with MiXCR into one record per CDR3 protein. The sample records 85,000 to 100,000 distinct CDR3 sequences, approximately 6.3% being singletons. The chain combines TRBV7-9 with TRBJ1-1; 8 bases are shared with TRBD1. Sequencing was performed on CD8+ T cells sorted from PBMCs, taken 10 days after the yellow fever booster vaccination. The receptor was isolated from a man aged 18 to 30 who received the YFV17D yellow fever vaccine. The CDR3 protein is CASSFGPGGNTEAFF. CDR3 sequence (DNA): TGTGCCAGCAGCTTCGGTCCAGGGGGCAACACTGAAGCTTTCTTT.